Following are 12 T cell receptor beta chains from one sample sequenced in a study of Ad26.COV2.S vaccination and SARS-CoV-2 variants. Treatment reported: some 20 received Ad26.COV2.S at low or high dose, single or two shots; about 5 received placebo; per-sample allocation not given. Collection of the samples took place on day 63 after the first injection of vaccine or placebo. The method was immunoSEQ multiplex PCR; TCRdb's version includes in-frame clones alone and lacks a portion of them. The profile covers hundreds of thousands of clones, with around 90% appearing a single time and about 1.5% taken by the ten largest. The specimen was peripheral blood, collected in a trial of Ad26.COV2.S vaccine versus placebo. These receptors came from a person aged 18 to 59 who received the Ad26.COV2.S COVID-19 vaccine or a placebo.

This clone appeared a single time. The chain joins TRBV3-1 (or the pseudogene TRBV3-2) to TRBJ2-1; maybe TRBD2 (5 bases). V was shortened by 1 base and J by 8 bases, with 12 bases between the two germline ends. This CDR3 has 14 amino acids. Germline CDR1 and CDR2: LGHDT and YNNKEL (reference sequence). The CDR3 loop is CASSQGGEEYEQFF. The CDR3 coding sequence is TGTGCCAGCAGCCAAGGGGGAGAAGAATATGAGCAGTTCTTC.

This clone occurred once. Other DNA sequences from this sample encode an identical CDR3 as well. The V and J genes are TRBV4-3 and TRBJ2-1; a possible D gene is TRBD2 (6 bases). V was trimmed by 0 bases and J by 8 bases, leaving 8 bases between them. The CDR3 has 13 residues. In germline, CDR1 is LGHNA, CDR2 YSLEER. CDR3 residues: CASSQDGGDEQFF. CDR3 DNA: TGCGCCAGCAGCCAAGACGGGGGTGATGAGCAGTTCTTC.

The gene calls are TRBV5-4 and TRBJ1-2, with 8 bases matching TRBD1. The V gene end was trimmed by 4 bases and the J gene end by 5 bases; junction bases not matched to a gene: 10. The CDR3 loop spans 15 amino acids. CDR1 and CDR2 from the germline V gene are SGHNT and YYREEE (reference sequence). The CDR3 sequence is CASSLPGQAQYGYTF. Here the CDR3 DNA reads TGTGCCAGCAGCCTTCCGGGACAGGCACAGTATGGCTACACCTTC.

This chain joins TRBV4-3 and TRBJ1-4, with D hard to call. CDR1 is LGHNA, CDR2 YSLEER, per germline. The CDR3 covers 17 residues. V was pared by 1 base and J by 0 bases, with 12 bases between. CDR3 nucleotides: TGCGCCAGCAGCCAAGTTGGATTACCTCCAACTAATGAAAAACTGTTTTTT. It codes for CASSQVGLPPTNEKLFF.

This chain uses TRBV5-6 with TRBJ2-5; D might be TRBD2 (5 bases). The CDR3 runs 13 residues. Germline V gene data show CDR1 as SGHDT and CDR2 as YYEEEE. The V end lost 7 bases, the J end lost 1 base, and 11 bases lay between the germline ends. The chain's CDR3 is CASPGVRQETQYF. CDR3 nucleotides: TGTGCCAGCCCCGGGGTGCGCCAAGAGACCCAGTACTTC.

V usage is TRBV21-1 and J usage is TRBJ2-1; the D call TRBD1 from the table was never checked on the DNA. TRBV21-1 represents a pseudogene. The CDR3 covers 16 residues. The CDR3 sequence is CASSKGRDRGYNEQFF. The DNA of the CDR3 is TGTGCCAGCAGCAAAGGTCGGGACAGGGGTTACAATGAGCAGTTCTTC.

With respect to this clone: Other DNA sequences from this sample encode an identical CDR3 as well. The V and J genes are TRBV12-3 or TRBV12-4 and TRBJ2-1; D gene unclear. There are 13 residues in the CDR3. Trimming shortened V by 3 bases and J by 3 bases, and 6 bases separated the two germline ends. The CDR3 is CASSFGGYNEQFF. DNA for the CDR3: TGTGCCAGCAGTTTCGGCGGCTACAATGAGCAGTTCTTC.

The chain's CDR3 is CGGQREAGETQYF. In DNA, the CDR3 is TGTGGGGGGCAGCGGGAGGCCGGGGAGACCCAGTACTTC. The chain combines TRBV2 with TRBJ2-5; 9 nucleotides line up with TRBD2. This CDR3 contains 13 residues. From germline, CDR1 is SNHLY and CDR2 FYNNEI.

This chain uses TRBV7-6 with TRBJ2-7; 9 bases line up with TRBD1. The V gene's germline CDR1 is SGHVS and CDR2 FNYEAQ. Germline trimming cut 1 base from V and 5 bases from J; bases unmatched to any gene: 9. The CDR3 is 16 amino acids. The CDR3 DNA reads as TGTGCCAGCAGCTTAGGCACCGGGACAGGGAGTAACGAGCAGTACTTC. It yields the protein CASSLGTGTGSNEQYF.

The rearrangement uses TRBV18 and TRBJ2-4, with TRBD1 matching over 8 bases. The V and J ends lost 3 bases and 6 bases, in that order; junction bases with no gene match: 7. Germline V CDR1 and CDR2: KGHSH, LQKENI. CDR3 length: 15 amino acids. CDR3 sequence (DNA): TGTGCCAGCTCACCTCCGGGACAGGCCCTAAACATTCAGTACTTC. Amino acids: CASSPPGQALNIQYF.

The chain has TRBV7-9 and TRBJ1-4, with D possibly TRBD1 on 6 matching bases. Germline CDR1 and CDR2: SEHNR and FQNEAQ (reference sequence). This CDR3 contains 17 residues. The V gene lost 5 bases and the J gene lost 0 bases, with 16 bases spanning the gap. CDR3 nucleotides: TGTGCCAGCAGCCGCGGGCAGGGGCCTGCAACTAATGAAAAACTGTTTTTT. Translation gives CASSRGQGPATNEKLFF.

The chain links TRBV27 to TRBJ2-5; 11 nucleotides agree with TRBD1. CDR1 and CDR2 from the germline V gene are MNHEY and SMNVEV (reference sequence). This CDR3 has 15 amino acids. J gave up 4 bases and V 6 bases, and 7 bases lay outside the gene matches. The CDR3 reads CASRPRDRGGETQYF. CDR3 nucleotides: TGTGCCAGCAGACCCCGGGACAGGGGGGGAGAGACCCAGTACTTC.